Sequencing of this T cell receptor beta chain was carried out in a study of identical twins. Germline V CDR1 and CDR2: DFQATT, SNEGSKA (reference sequence). Between the trimmed V and J ends, which lost 0 bases and 1 base, there was a span of 12 bases. The CDR3 sequence is 15 residues long. TCRdb itself ran the 5' RACE reads through MiXCR, one entry per CDR3 protein. Of just over 500,000 distinct CDR3 sequences listed, about 20% are singletons. Another study also made use of these data, one on T cells expressing NK-cell markers. Turning to that study: Within the sequenced cohort of eight donors, seven exhibited HCMV seropositivity and one was seronegative. The share of CD8+ T cells held by dominant NKG2C+ clonotypes was roughly 1.0-8% in about 6 donors. Similarly, these clonotypes led the CD3+CD56-NKG2C+ fraction as well in a handful of donors.

The chain couples TRBV20-1 to TRBJ1-1; D ambiguous. The sequence came from a woman between 18 and 30 years old in good health. Sequenced: CD4+ T cells sorted from blood. The CDR3 spells CSARDPREANTEAFF. The CDR3 DNA reads as TGCAGTGCTAGAGATCCGAGGGAGGCGAACACTGAAGCTTTCTTT.